This entry lists 18 T cell receptor beta chains sequenced from one sample in a study of shared clonotypes between healthy human individuals. Generated by immunoSEQ multiplex PCR, the TCRdb table keeps only in-frame clones and is missing some. The table records 1.5 million to 2.5 million clones, about 95% of them present only once. Naive CD8 cells, CD45RO-negative and positively selected for CCR7, excluded terminally differentiated effector memory CD45RA+ cells. Input material: naive CD8+ T cells sorted from blood. The source is a man younger than 35 in good health.

The J gene is TRBJ1-3, the V gene TRBV29-1, with TRBD1 identical over 7 bases. The V segment lost 6 bases and the J segment 4 bases; nucleotides outside the gene matches: 9. CDR1 is SQVTM, CDR2 ANQGSEA, per germline. The CDR3 covers 14 residues. In nucleotides, the CDR3 is TGCAGCGTGTGCATGACAGGGCACGGAAACACCATATATTTT. The encoded protein is CSVCMTGHGNTIYF.

V is TRBV19 and J is TRBJ1-5; D is unclear. CDR1 is LNHDA, CDR2 SQIVND, per germline (reference sequence). This CDR3 region has 17 residues. The V and J ends lost 4 bases and 1 base respectively, with 17 bases between them. The CDR3 DNA reads TGTGCCAGTAGTAGCCCGGGGAGTGTTTTCAGCAATCAGCCCCAGCATTTT. Its translation: CASSSPGSVFSNQPQHF.

This chain uses TRBV6-6 with TRBJ2-1; tentative D call: TRBD2 (6 bases). CDR3 length equals 16 residues. V lost 0 bases and J 6 bases, leaving 15 bases between the germline ends. CDR1 and CDR2 (germline): MNHNY, SVGAGI (reference sequence). The CDR3 loop reads CASSYSYRGSVNEQFF. Here the CDR3 DNA reads TGTGCCAGCAGTTACTCTTATCGGGGGAGCGTCAATGAGCAGTTCTTC.

The rearrangement uses TRBV30 and TRBJ2-2, with D unresolved. The CDR3 runs 14 residues. Trimming pared 1 base from V and 1 base from J, leaving 7 bases between. CDR1 and CDR2 from the germline V gene are GTSNPN and SVGIG (reference sequence). CDR3 nucleotide sequence: TGTGCCTGGAGTGGGCTACTGAACACCGGGGAGCTGTTTTTT. It codes for CAWSGLLNTGELFF.

This clone is a singleton in its sample. Other nucleotide sequences in the sample specify the same CDR3. The CDR3 loop reads CASSPATQETQYF. CDR3 in DNA: TGTGCCAGCAGCCCGGCGACCCAAGAGACCCAGTACTTC. The chain joins TRBV7-9 to TRBJ2-5, with D unclear. The CDR3 covers 13 residues. Germline CDR1 is SEHNR and CDR2 is FQNEAQ (reference sequence). V was pared by 5 bases and J by 1 base, with 8 bases between.

The chain uses TRBV6-5 and TRBJ2-7; maybe TRBD1 (5 bases). Germline CDR1 and CDR2: MNHEY and SVGAGI. V was pared by 2 bases and J by 3 bases, with 11 bases between. The length of the CDR3 is 14 residues. CDR3: CASSYGRDFYEQYF. Here the CDR3 DNA reads TGTGCCAGCAGTTACGGCAGGGATTTCTACGAGCAGTACTTC.

CDR3 DNA: TGTGCCAGCAGCTCGCCGACATACCCCGGGGAGCTGTTTTTT. Translated, it gives CASSSPTYPGELFF. The chain has TRBV5-4 and TRBJ2-2; unclear D gene. The V gene's germline CDR1 is SGHNT and CDR2 YYREEE (reference sequence). Trimming shortened V by 3 bases and J by 6 bases, and 12 bases separated the two germline ends. CDR3 size: 14 residues.

The chain is built from TRBV27 and TRBJ2-7; possibly TRBD1 or TRBD2 for D (5 bases each). Germline lookup yields CDR1 MNHEY and CDR2 SMNVEV (reference sequence). The V gene lost 2 bases and the J gene lost 4 bases, with 15 bases spanning the gap. CDR3 length: 15 amino acids. The CDR3 nucleotides read TGTGCCAGCAGTTTAGGGGGTGGCAGGGCTTACGAGCAGTACTTC. This codes for CASSLGGGRAYEQYF.

The chain recombines TRBV21-1 with TRBJ1-2; the D segment call TRBD1 is taken from the table without a DNA check. TRBV21-1 is shown as a pseudogene. The CDR3 sequence is 14 residues long. The CDR3 DNA follows: TGTGCCAGCAGCAGCGGGGACAGGCCTTATGGCTACACCTTC. Encoded protein: CASSSGDRPYGYTF.

V and J are TRBV27 and TRBJ2-7; 9 bases agree with TRBD1. Germline CDR1 is MNHEY and CDR2 is SMNVEV (reference sequence). There are 14 residues in the CDR3. The V and J ends lost 5 bases and 4 bases, in that order; junction bases with no gene match: 6. In nucleotides, the CDR3 is TGTGCCAGCAGTCGACAGGGGGGACCTTACGAGCAGTACTTC. It encodes CASSRQGGPYEQYF.

This chain uses TRBV4-1 with TRBJ2-2, with D possibly being TRBD1 (6 bases). The germline V and J ends were trimmed by 4 bases and 2 bases, with 14 bases remaining between them. CDR3 length: 16 residues. The germline gives CDR1 MGHRA, CDR2 YSYEKL. The CDR3 loop is CASSLRQALNTGELFF. CDR3 in DNA: TGCGCCAGCAGCCTCCGACAGGCACTAAACACCGGGGAGCTGTTTTTT.

The chain recombines TRBV7-9 with TRBJ2-2; tentative D call: TRBD2 (5 bases). This CDR3 region has 16 residues. V was clipped by 5 bases and J by 7 bases, with 20 bases between them. Germline V gives CDR1 SEHNR, CDR2 FQNEAQ (reference sequence). As DNA, the CDR3 is TGTGCCAGCAGCGGCCGCGTGGCCGTTGCGGGCGGGGAGCTGTTTTTT. It translates to CASSGRVAVAGGELFF.

This sequence joins TRBV6-5 and TRBJ2-7, with D perhaps matching TRBD1 (5 bases). The CDR3 has 15 amino acids. V was trimmed by 2 bases and J by 3 bases, leaving 14 bases between them. CDR1 MNHEY and CDR2 SVGAGI come from the germline V gene. CDR3 region: CASSYGAGSIYEQYF. In DNA form, the CDR3 reads TGTGCCAGCAGTTACGGGGCAGGGTCGATCTACGAGCAGTACTTC.

The chain couples TRBV18 to TRBJ2-1; TRBD2 agrees at 12 bases. The CDR3 sequence is 16 residues long. V lost 8 bases to trimming and J lost 0 bases; unmatched junction nucleotides: 5. The V gene's germline CDR1 is KGHSH and CDR2 LQKENI. The CDR3: CASVLAGGNSYNEQFF. The CDR3 DNA reads TGTGCCAGCGTACTAGCGGGAGGTAACTCCTACAATGAGCAGTTCTTC.

The chain carries TRBV19 and TRBJ1-6; a possible D gene is TRBD1 (5 bases). The CDR3 has 14 residues. V gave up 5 bases and J gave up 8 bases, with 13 bases separating them. Looked up from germline, CDR1 is LNHDA and CDR2 is SQIVND (reference sequence). As DNA, the CDR3 is TGTGCCAGTAGTTCTGCAGGGATTTATTCACCCCTCCACTTT. Translation gives CASSSAGIYSPLHF.

V usage is TRBV27 and J usage is TRBJ2-1; perhaps D is TRBD1 or TRBD2 (5 bases each). The CDR3 consists of 16 residues. V was cut by 6 bases and J by 2 bases, with 17 bases left in between. Germline loops: CDR1 MNHEY, CDR2 SMNVEV (reference sequence). DNA for the CDR3: TGTGCCAGCAGCGCCTTTGAGGGGCTCCCCTACAATGAGCAGTTCTTC. It codes for CASSAFEGLPYNEQFF.

V usage is TRBV6-1 and J usage is TRBJ1-5; no clear D gene. CDR3 size: 16 residues. Looked up from germline, CDR1 is MNHNS and CDR2 is SASEGT. V lost 0 bases to trimming and J lost 5 bases, with 14 bases between them. DNA for the CDR3: TGTGCCAGCAGTGAAGCGCGCACAAGTGTAGATCAGCCCCAGCATTTT. Amino acid sequence: CASSEARTSVDQPQHF.

This sequence joins TRBV7-9 and TRBJ2-5; no definite D call. Germline CDR1 SEHNR, CDR2 FQNEAQ (reference sequence). The CDR3 sequence is 17 residues long. Between the trimmed V and J ends, which lost 4 bases and 9 bases, there was a span of 27 bases. CDR3 region: CASSSTGPKPPSLAQYF. In DNA, the CDR3 is TGTGCCAGCAGCTCCACGGGCCCCAAGCCCCCGAGTCTGGCCCAGTACTTC.